Below, 20 T cell receptor beta chains from the same sample are listed, as sequenced in a study of vaccination effects on CD4 cells after COVID-19. Only in-frame clones appear in the TCRdb table, and some are missing; sequencing was by immunoSEQ multiplex PCR. The table has approximately 33,000 clones, approximately 78% seen once. Their specific antigens are unknown. Antigen-specific CD4+ T cells were expanded with viral peptide pools in the ViraFEST assay before sequencing. With roughly nine days of culture completed, CD4+ T cells were isolated. PCR confirmed that the person was infected with SARS-CoV-2 between March and December 2020. The sequencing used CD4+ T cells from PBMCs cultured with HCoV-NL63 spike peptides, collected before COVID-19 vaccination. The receptors come from a human donor who had a prior SARS-CoV-2 infection.

V usage is TRBV12-2 and J usage is TRBJ2-4. TRBV12-2 is a listed pseudogene. This CDR3 has 21 amino acids. The CDR3 is CASRQPPSWGARAGAKNIQYF. In nucleotides, the CDR3 is TGTGCAAGTCGCCAACCTCCGTCGTGGGGGGCCCGGGCCGGGGCCAAAAACATTCAGTACTTC.

This chain links TRBV11-3 with TRBJ2-7, with D perhaps being TRBD1 or TRBD2 (5 bases each). From germline, CDR1 is SGHNT and CDR2 YENEEA. This CDR3 region has 13 residues. The V and J ends lost 1 base and 4 bases respectively, with 8 bases between them. In DNA form, the CDR3 reads TGTGCCAGCAGCTTAGGGGACCCTTACGAGCAGTACTTC. Translation: CASSLGDPYEQYF.

This clone was counted between two and nine times. The chain joins TRBV5-1 to TRBJ1-3; D uncertain. The CDR3 consists of 20 residues. Germline V gene data show CDR1 as SGHRS and CDR2 as YFSETQ. V dropped 2 bases and J dropped 4 bases, with 28 bases sitting between them. The chain's CDR3 is CASSFRPRITDRREGNTIYF. The CDR3 region has the DNA TGCGCCAGCAGCTTCCGACCACGAATTACGGACCGAAGAGAGGGAAACACCATATATTTT.

The V and J genes are TRBV5-1 and TRBJ1-1; D might be TRBD1 (6 bases). V gave up 0 bases and J gave up 1 base, with 10 bases separating them. Germline V CDR1 and CDR2: SGHRS, YFSETQ. The CDR3 is 15 residues long. This CDR3 reads CASSLGKQGNTEAFF. CDR3 in DNA: TGCGCCAGCAGCTTGGGAAAACAGGGGAACACTGAAGCTTTCTTT. Using reference TRBV5-1 and TRBJ1-1 for the parts outside the CDR3, the full variable domain is KAGVTQTPRYLIKTRGQQVTLSCSPISGHRSVSWYQQTPGQGLQFLFEYFSETQRNKGNFPGRFSGRQFSNSRSEMNVSTLELGDSALYLCASSLGKQGNTEAFFGQGTRLTVV.

This clone appeared a few times. The chain carries TRBV30 and TRBJ2-1; D gene unclear. V lost 0 bases and J lost 6, with 6 bases in between. The CDR3 is made up of 12 amino acids. In germline, CDR1 is GTSNPN, CDR2 SVGIG (reference sequence). CDR3 loop: CAWSVGSNEQFF. The CDR3 nucleotides read TGTGCCTGGAGTGTTGGTAGCAATGAGCAGTTCTTC. The full variable domain, rest sourced from reference TRBV30 and TRBJ2-1, is SQTIHQWPATLVQPVGSPLSLECTVEGTSNPNLYWYRQAAGRGLQLLFYSVGIGQISSEVPQNLSASRPQDRQFILSSKKLLLSDSGFYLCAWSVGSNEQFFGPGTRLTVL.

The gene calls are TRBV3-1 (or the pseudogene TRBV3-2) and TRBJ2-3; D is tentatively TRBD1 or TRBD2 (6 bases each). Per the germline V gene, CDR1 is LGHDT and CDR2 is YNNKEL (reference sequence). The CDR3 is made up of 13 amino acids. The V end lost 7 bases, the J end lost 6 bases, and 14 bases lay between the germline ends. In DNA, the CDR3 is TGTGCCAGCAACGCTAGGGGGGCGGATACGCAGTATTTT. Translation gives CASNARGADTQYF.

The chain combines TRBV9 with TRBJ1-2, with D possibly TRBD1 on 5 matching bases. The CDR3 runs to 12 residues. Germline lookup yields CDR1 SGDLS and CDR2 YYNGEE. Trimming cost V 1 base and J 11 bases, with 12 bases left between them. The CDR3 region has the DNA TGTGCCAGCAGCGTATATACGGGGGGGTACACCTTC. This gives the protein CASSVYTGGYTF.

The chain is built from TRBV5-1 and TRBJ2-5; 7 nucleotides match TRBD1. Germline V gene lookup returns CDR1 SGHRS and CDR2 YFSETQ. The CDR3 length is 15 residues. V shed 6 bases, J shed 5 bases, and the junction held 13 bases outside the gene matches. CDR3 amino acids: CASKGAAGVPETQYF. Here the CDR3 DNA reads TGCGCCAGCAAGGGGGCGGCCGGGGTCCCGGAGACCCAGTACTTC.

V usage is TRBV5-1 and J usage is TRBJ2-5; possible D gene TRBD2, 5 bases. This CDR3 has 15 residues. The germline V and J ends were trimmed by 1 base and 5 bases, with 15 bases remaining between them. Germline lookup yields CDR1 SGHRS and CDR2 YFSETQ. The CDR3 region is CASSLRPVRGETQYF. The CDR3 nucleotides are TGCGCCAGCAGCTTGCGACCAGTCCGAGGGGAGACCCAGTACTTC.

This chain joins TRBV20-1 and TRBJ1-5, with D perhaps TRBD1 (5 bases). This CDR3 is 13 amino acids long. The germline V gene encodes CDR1 DFQATT and CDR2 SNEGSKA (reference sequence). The germline V and J ends were trimmed by 3 bases and 7 bases, with 13 bases remaining between them. DNA for the CDR3: TGCAGTGCTAGTAAGGGGCTGAGGCAGCCCCAGCATTTT. It encodes CSASKGLRQPQHF.

The chain combines TRBV19 with TRBJ2-2; D is unresolved. V lost 6 bases, J lost 5 bases, and 13 bases lay in between. The CDR3 has 14 residues. Germline V gene lookup returns CDR1 LNHDA and CDR2 SQIVND (reference sequence). CDR3 coding DNA: TGTGCCAGTAGGGAGAAGGGCTCAACCGGGGAGCTGTTTTTT. This encodes CASREKGSTGELFF.

The rearrangement uses TRBV6-1 and TRBJ2-6, with D unclear. CDR1 and CDR2 from the germline V gene are MNHNS and SASEGT. Trimming took off 0 bases at V and 1 base at J, with 10 bases between the two ends. This CDR3 has 17 amino acids. The CDR3 loop reads CASSEALFQSGANVLTF. The CDR3 bases are TGTGCCAGCAGTGAAGCGCTTTTCCAATCTGGGGCCAACGTCCTGACTTTC.

This chain connects TRBV5-1 to TRBJ1-1; 10 bases agree with TRBD1. The CDR3 runs 19 residues. V trimming: 7 bases; J trimming: 3 bases; junction bases outside the gene matches: 21. Germline V gene lookup returns CDR1 SGHRS and CDR2 YFSETQ. Written as DNA, the CDR3 is TGCGCCAGCCGCAATGGCCCCGGGACAGGGGTCAATCGGGACACTGAAGCTTTCTTT. Amino acid sequence: CASRNGPGTGVNRDTEAFF.

V is TRBV7-2 and J is TRBJ2-7, with D unresolved. V was trimmed by 1 base and J by 3 bases, leaving 13 bases between them. This CDR3 comprises 15 residues. Germline CDR1 is SGHTA and CDR2 is FQGNSA. DNA for the CDR3: TGTGCCAGCAGCTTAGAGTACTGGCAGGACTACGAGCAGTACTTC. This sequence encodes CASSLEYWQDYEQYF.

In this sample, this clone turned up a few times. The rearrangement joins TRBV2 to TRBJ1-1, with a tentative D call TRBD1 (5 bases). This CDR3 comprises 13 residues. V gave up 2 bases and J gave up 1 base, with 5 bases separating them. The germline CDR1 and CDR2 sequences are SNHLY and FYNNEI. The CDR3 region is CASSEQGNTEAFF. The CDR3 DNA follows: TGTGCCAGCAGTGAACAGGGGAACACTGAAGCTTTCTTT.

The genes are TRBV2 and TRBJ1-5; D is ambiguous. The CDR3 contains 13 residues. Trimming cost V 4 bases and J 5 bases, with 9 bases left between them. CDR1 and CDR2 from the germline V gene are SNHLY and FYNNEI. CDR3 in DNA: TGTGCCAGCAGTGTAAACAGTCATCAGCCCCAGCATTTT. It codes for CASSVNSHQPQHF.

The chain combines TRBV5-8 with TRBJ1-3; D uncertain. From germline, CDR1 is SGHTS and CDR2 YDEGEE. The CDR3 runs to 14 residues. V lost 2 bases and J 9 bases, leaving 15 bases between the germline ends. CDR3: CASSLGRDPVTIYF. The CDR3 DNA is TGTGCCAGCAGCTTAGGTCGCGATCCGGTCACCATATATTTT.

The rearrangement joins TRBV6-5 to TRBJ1-1; 7 bases align to TRBD1. Germline CDR1 MNHEY, CDR2 SVGAGI. V shed 6 bases and J 11 bases; nucleotides not matched to a gene: 15. The CDR3 runs to 14 residues. The DNA of the CDR3 is TGTGCCAGCAGACTCCACCGCGACAGGGTAGAGGCTTTCTTT. Its protein product is CASRLHRDRVEAFF.

The CDR3 loop is CATPGRVQETQYF. CDR3 nucleotides: TGTGCCACTCCCGGCAGGGTGCAAGAGACCCAGTACTTC. The chain recombines TRBV25-1 with TRBJ2-5; a weak D match, TRBD1 (5 bases). The CDR3 is 13 amino acids. Trimming cost V 10 bases and J 2 bases, with 14 bases left between them. Germline lookup yields CDR1 MGHDK and CDR2 SYGVNS.

A single count supports this clone. CDR3 sequence: CSASSLWRESSYEQYF. The CDR3 DNA sequence: TGCAGTGCTAGTTCTTTGTGGAGGGAGAGCTCCTACGAGCAGTACTTC. The gene calls are TRBV20-1 and TRBJ2-7; tentatively, D is TRBD2 (6 bases). The germline gives CDR1 DFQATT, CDR2 SNEGSKA (reference sequence). Trimming removed 3 bases at V and 0 bases at J, with 18 bases between. This CDR3 has 16 amino acids.